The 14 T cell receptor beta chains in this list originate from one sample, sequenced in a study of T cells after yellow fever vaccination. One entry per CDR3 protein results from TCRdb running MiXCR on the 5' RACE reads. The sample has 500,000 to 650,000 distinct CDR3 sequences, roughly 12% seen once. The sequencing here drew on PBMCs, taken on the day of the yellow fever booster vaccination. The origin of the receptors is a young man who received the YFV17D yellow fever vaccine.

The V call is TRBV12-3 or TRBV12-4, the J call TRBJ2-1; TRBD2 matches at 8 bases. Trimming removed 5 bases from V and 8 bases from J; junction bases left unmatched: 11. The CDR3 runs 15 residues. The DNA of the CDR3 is TGTGCCAGCAGTGTACGGGAGGGCCGAATCGATGAGCAGTTCTTC. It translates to CASSVREGRIDEQFF.

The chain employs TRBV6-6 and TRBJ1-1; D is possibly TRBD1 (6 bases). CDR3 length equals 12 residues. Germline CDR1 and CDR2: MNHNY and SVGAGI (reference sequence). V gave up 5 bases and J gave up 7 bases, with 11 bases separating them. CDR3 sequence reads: CASSHRDIEAFF. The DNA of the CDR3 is TGTGCCAGCAGTCACCGGGACATTGAAGCTTTCTTT.

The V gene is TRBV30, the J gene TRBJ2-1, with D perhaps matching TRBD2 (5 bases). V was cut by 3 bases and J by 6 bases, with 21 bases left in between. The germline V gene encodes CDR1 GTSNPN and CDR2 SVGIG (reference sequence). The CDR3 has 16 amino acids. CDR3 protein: CAWSQTLAGGVNEQFF. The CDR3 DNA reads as TGTGCCTGGAGCCAGACCCTGGCGGGTGGTGTCAATGAGCAGTTCTTC.

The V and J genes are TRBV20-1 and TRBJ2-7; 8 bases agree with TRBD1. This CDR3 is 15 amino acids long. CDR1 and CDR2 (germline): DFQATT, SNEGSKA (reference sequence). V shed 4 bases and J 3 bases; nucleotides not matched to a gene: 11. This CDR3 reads CSATKDGTGDYEQYF. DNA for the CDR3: TGCAGTGCTACGAAAGACGGGACAGGAGACTACGAGCAGTACTTC.

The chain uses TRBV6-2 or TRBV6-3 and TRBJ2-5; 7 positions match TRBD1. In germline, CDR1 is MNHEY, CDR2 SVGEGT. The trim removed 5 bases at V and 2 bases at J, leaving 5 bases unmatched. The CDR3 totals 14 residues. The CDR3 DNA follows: TGTGCCAGCAGTCTGGGACAGAGACAAGAGACCCAGTACTTC. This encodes CASSLGQRQETQYF.

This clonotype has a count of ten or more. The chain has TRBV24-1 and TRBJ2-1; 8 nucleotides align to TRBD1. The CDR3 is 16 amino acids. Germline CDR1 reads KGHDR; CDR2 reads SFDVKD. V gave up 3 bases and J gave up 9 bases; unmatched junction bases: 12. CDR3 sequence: CATSDAKTGEASEQFF. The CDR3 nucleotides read TGTGCCACCAGTGATGCAAAGACAGGGGAGGCCAGTGAGCAGTTCTTC.

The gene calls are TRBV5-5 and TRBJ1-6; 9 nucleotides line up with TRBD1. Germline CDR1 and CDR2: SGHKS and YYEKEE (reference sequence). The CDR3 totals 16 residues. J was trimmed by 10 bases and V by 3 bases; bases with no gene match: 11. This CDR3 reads CASSSWRGQGNSPLHF. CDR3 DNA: TGTGCCAGCAGCTCCTGGCGAGGACAGGGGAACTCACCCCTCCACTTT.

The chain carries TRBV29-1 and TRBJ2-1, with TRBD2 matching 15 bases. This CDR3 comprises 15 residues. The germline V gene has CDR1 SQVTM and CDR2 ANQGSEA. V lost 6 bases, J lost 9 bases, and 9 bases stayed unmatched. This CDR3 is CSVGLAGGPLGEQFF. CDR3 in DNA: TGCAGCGTGGGACTAGCGGGAGGCCCACTAGGTGAGCAGTTCTTC.

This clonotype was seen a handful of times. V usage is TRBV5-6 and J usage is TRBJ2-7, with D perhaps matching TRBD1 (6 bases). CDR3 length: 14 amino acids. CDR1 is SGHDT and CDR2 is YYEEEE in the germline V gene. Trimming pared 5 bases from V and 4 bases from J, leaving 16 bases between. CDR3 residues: CASRYRGRGYEQYF. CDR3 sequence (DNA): TGTGCCAGCAGGTACCGGGGAAGGGGGTACGAGCAGTACTTC. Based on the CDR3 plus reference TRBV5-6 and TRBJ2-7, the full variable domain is DAGVTQSPTHLIKTRGQQVTLRCSPKSGHDTVSWYQQALGQGPQFIFQYYEEEERQRGNFPDRFSGHQFPNYSSELNVNALLLGDSALYLCASRYRGRGYEQYFGPGTRLTVT.

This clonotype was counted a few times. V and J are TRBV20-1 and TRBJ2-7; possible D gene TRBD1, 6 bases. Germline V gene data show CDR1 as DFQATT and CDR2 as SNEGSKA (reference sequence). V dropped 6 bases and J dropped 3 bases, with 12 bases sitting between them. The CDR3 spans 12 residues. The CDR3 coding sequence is TGCAGTGCCAACCCGGGACACTACGAGCAGTACTTC. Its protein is CSANPGHYEQYF.

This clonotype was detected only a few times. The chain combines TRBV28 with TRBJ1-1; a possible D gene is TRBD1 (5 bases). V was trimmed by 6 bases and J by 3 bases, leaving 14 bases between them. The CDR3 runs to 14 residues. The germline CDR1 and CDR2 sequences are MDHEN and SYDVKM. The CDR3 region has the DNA TGTGCCAGCAGGAACGGGGGAATAGACACTGAAGCTTTCTTT. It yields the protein CASRNGGIDTEAFF.

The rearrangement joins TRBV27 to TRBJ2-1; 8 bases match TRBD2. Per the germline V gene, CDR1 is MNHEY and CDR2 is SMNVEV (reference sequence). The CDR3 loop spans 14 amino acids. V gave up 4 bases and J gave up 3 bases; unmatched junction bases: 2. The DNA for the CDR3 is TGTGCCAGCAGTTCGGGGGGGTTCTACAATGAGCAGTTCTTC. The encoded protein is CASSSGGFYNEQFF.

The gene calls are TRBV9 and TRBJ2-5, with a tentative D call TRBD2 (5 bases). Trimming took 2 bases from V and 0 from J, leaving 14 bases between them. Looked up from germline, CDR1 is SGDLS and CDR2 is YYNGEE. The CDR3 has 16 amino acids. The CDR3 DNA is TGTGCCAGCAGCGTCACCCAGGCCGGGGACCAAGAGACCCAGTACTTC. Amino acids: CASSVTQAGDQETQYF.

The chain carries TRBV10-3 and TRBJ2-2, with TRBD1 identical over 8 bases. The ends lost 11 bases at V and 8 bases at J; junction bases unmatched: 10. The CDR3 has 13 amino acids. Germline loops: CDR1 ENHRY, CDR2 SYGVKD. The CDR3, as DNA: TGTGCCGCCAATGGACAGGGTTCGGGGGAGCTGTTTTTT. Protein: CAANGQGSGELFF.